The 8 T cell receptor beta chains reported below all come from one sample, sequenced in a study of T cell repertoires in cytomegalovirus infection. TCRdb ran MiXCR on the reads and lists one entry per CDR3 protein. Of approximately 700,000 distinct CDR3 sequences in the sample, under 40% were seen once. The specimen sequenced was PBMCs. These receptors all stem from a human donor in good health (CMV status not recorded). Some clones in this sample may be carry-over from other donors' samples.

This clonotype was counted only a few times. This chain uses TRBV11-2 with TRBJ1-1; D not certain. V lost 6 bases and J lost 4, with 15 bases in between. Looked up from germline, CDR1 is SGHAT and CDR2 is FQNNGV. There are 14 residues in the CDR3. CDR3 sequence (DNA): TGTGCCAGCAGAAACCGGACCGGATTCACTGAAGCTTTCTTT. Protein product: CASRNRTGFTEAFF.

CDR3 nucleotide sequence: TGTGCCAGCAGTTACATCGGGACAGGGGGCCCGGAGACCCAGTACTTC. The encoded protein is CASSYIGTGGPETQYF. V is TRBV27 and J is TRBJ2-5; 12 bases match TRBD1. CDR3 length: 16 residues. Germline values: CDR1 MNHEY, CDR2 SMNVEV (reference sequence). The V segment lost 4 bases and the J segment 5 bases; nucleotides outside the gene matches: 8.

The V gene is TRBV4-1, the J gene TRBJ1-2, with 7 bases aligning to TRBD1. This CDR3 comprises 14 residues. Germline V gives CDR1 MGHRA, CDR2 YSYEKL. The junction had 8 bases not matched to a gene; V was cut back by 6 bases and J by 4 bases. CDR3: CASSSTGTAYGYTF. DNA of the CDR3: TGCGCCAGCAGTAGCACCGGGACAGCCTATGGCTACACCTTC.

Worth noting for this clonotype: Since a much larger clone is just one base distant, this may be a read error. The chain has TRBV10-3 and TRBJ1-1; 8 nucleotides align to TRBD1. Germline lookup yields CDR1 ENHRY and CDR2 SYGVKD. The CDR3 length is 13 residues. V trimming: 6 bases; J trimming: 1 base; junction bases outside the gene matches: 1. The CDR3 nucleotides are TGTGCCATCAGGGGGACAGGGAACACTGAAGCTTTCTTT. It specifies CAIRGTGNTEAFF.

Comments on this clonotype: With a much larger clone just one base away, this may be a read error. The chain recombines TRBV7-2 with TRBJ2-1; D is unresolved. There are 11 residues in the CDR3. Germline V gene lookup returns CDR1 SGHTA and CDR2 FQGNSA. CDR3: CASSPTNGQFF. CDR3 nucleotide sequence: TGTGCCAGCAGCCCGACCAATGGGCAGTTCTTC.

This rearrangement joins TRBV28 to TRBJ2-7, with D maybe TRBD2 (5 bases). The CDR3 spans 13 residues. The germline V gene encodes CDR1 MDHEN and CDR2 SYDVKM. The V end lost 8 bases, the J end lost 3 bases, and 14 bases lay between the germline ends. CDR3 nucleotides: TGTGCCAGCTCGGCGGGTTTGTACTACGAGCAGTACTTC. It yields the protein CASSAGLYYEQYF.

This clonotype was observed a few times. The J gene is TRBJ1-4, the V gene TRBV6-1; D ambiguous. The germline gives CDR1 MNHNS, CDR2 SASEGT. The CDR3 totals 13 residues. V dropped 2 bases and J dropped 8 bases, with 9 bases sitting between them. CDR3 sequence reads: CASSEFVVEKLFF. In DNA form, the CDR3 reads TGTGCCAGCAGTGAATTTGTTGTGGAAAAACTGTTTTTT.

This clonotype was recorded a few times. V usage is TRBV11-3 and J usage is TRBJ2-3, with 8 bases identical to TRBD2. V was pared by 1 base and J by 2 bases, with 8 bases of the junction left unmatched. From germline, CDR1 is SGHNT and CDR2 YENEEA. There are 17 residues in the CDR3. The CDR3 region is CASSLGSSGGPTDTQYF. The CDR3 coding sequence is TGTGCCAGCAGCTTAGGGTCCAGCGGGGGCCCCACAGATACGCAGTATTTT.